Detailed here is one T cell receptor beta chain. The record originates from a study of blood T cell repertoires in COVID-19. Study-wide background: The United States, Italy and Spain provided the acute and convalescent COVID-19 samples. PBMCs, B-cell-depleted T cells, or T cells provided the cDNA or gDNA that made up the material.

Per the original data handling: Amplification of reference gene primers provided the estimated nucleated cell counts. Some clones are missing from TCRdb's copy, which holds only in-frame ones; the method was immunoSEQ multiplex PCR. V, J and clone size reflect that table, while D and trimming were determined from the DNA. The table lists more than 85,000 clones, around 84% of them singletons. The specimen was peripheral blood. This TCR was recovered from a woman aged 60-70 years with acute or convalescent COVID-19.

Written as DNA, the CDR3 is TGTGCCAGCAGTTCGAATTCCCTTGGACAATTTGGAGCTTTCTTT. Amino acids: CASSSNSLGQFGAFF. V and J are TRBV6-5 and TRBJ1-1, with a possible D match to TRBD1 (5 bases). The V end lost 4 bases, the J end lost 10 bases, and 22 bases lay between the germline ends. This CDR3 is 15 amino acids long. Germline assignment: CDR1 MNHEY and CDR2 SVGAGI.